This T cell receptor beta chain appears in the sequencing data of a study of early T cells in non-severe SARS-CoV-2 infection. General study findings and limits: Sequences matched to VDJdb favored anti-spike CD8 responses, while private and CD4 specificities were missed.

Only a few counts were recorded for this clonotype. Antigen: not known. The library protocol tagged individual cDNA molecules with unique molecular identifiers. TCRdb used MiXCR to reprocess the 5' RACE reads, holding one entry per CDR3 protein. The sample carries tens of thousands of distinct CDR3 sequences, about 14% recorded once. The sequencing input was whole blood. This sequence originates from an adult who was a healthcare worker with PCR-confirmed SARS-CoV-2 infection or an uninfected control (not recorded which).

The CDR3, as DNA: TGTGCCAGCAGCTTAGGGACAGGGGGCGAGCAGTACTTC. Translation gives CASSLGTGGEQYF. V gene TRBV11-2 combines with J gene TRBJ2-7; TRBD1 matches 10 bases. CDR3 length equals 13 residues. Germline lookup yields CDR1 SGHAT and CDR2 FQNNGV. Trimming removed 1 base from V and 6 bases from J; junction bases left unmatched: 0. Looking up the rest from reference TRBV11-2 and TRBJ2-7 gives the full variable domain: EAGVAQSPRYKIIEKRQSVAFWCNPISGHATLYWYQQILGQGPKLLIQFQNNGVVDDSQLPKDRFSAERLKGVDSTLKIQPAKLEDSAVYLCASSLGTGGEQYFGPGTRLTVT.